The sequence of this T cell receptor beta chain was determined in a study of blood T cell repertoires in COVID-19. Study context: Spain, Italy and the United States supplied samples that represented acute and convalescent COVID-19. Sample material is recorded as cDNA or gDNA derived from T cells, B-cell-depleted T cells, or PBMCs.

Original processing notes: Amplification with reference gene primers provided the estimates of nucleated cell counts. The table came from immunoSEQ multiplex PCR; TCRdb's copy has only in-frame clones and leaves some out. The V and J calls and clone size were taken over from that table, and D and trimming were inferred from the DNA. Of 250,000 to 400,000 clones listed, about 89% are singletons. Trimming pared 2 bases from V and 4 bases from J, leaving 6 bases between. Germline loops: CDR1 MNHEY, CDR2 SVGAGI. The CDR3 runs 13 residues. The sequence derives from a man in his sixties who had recovered from COVID-19. Source material: PBMCs or T cells enriched from blood (not recorded which). V usage is TRBV6-5 and J usage is TRBJ1-5; no reliable D call. CDR3 bases: TGTGCCAGCAGTTACGTTTCAAATCAGCCCCAGCATTTT. Translation gives CASSYVSNQPQHF.